This T cell receptor (beta chain) was sequenced for a study of cytomegalovirus exposure and HLA in healthy donors. In regard to this clone: The antigen is unknown.

Regarding the study as a whole: The majority of TCR sequences were rare, yet some public TCRs appeared in many donors. It was reported in a later analysis that an Asian-associated ancestry cluster showed fewer N-insertions than the approximately 690-donor mean.

The CDR3 extends over 17 amino acids. The germline V gene encodes CDR1 SQVTM and CDR2 ANQGSEA. The trim removed 4 bases at V and 0 bases at J, leaving 11 bases unmatched. PCR amplification relied on 60 Vbeta primers (plus 13 Jbeta primers). Here immunoSEQ multiplex PCR was the method, and the copy in TCRdb shows in-frame clones only, minus some. The sample lists 130,000 or so clones, nearly 90% occurring once. The sequenced material came from PBMCs. The chain carries TRBV29-1 and TRBJ2-7, with 11 bases lining up with TRBD2. This TCR was recovered from a woman aged 40 to 50 in good health and CMV-seronegative. The CDR3 DNA reads TGCAGCGTTGTCCGGAGACTAGCGGGACCGAGCTCCTACGAGCAGTACTTC. Translated, it gives CSVVRRLAGPSSYEQYF.